This T cell receptor delta chain was identified during a study of Vδ1+ human thymocytes. Points from the study as a whole: Approximately 20% of thymic delta-chain sequences were Vdelta2, with few Vdelta3, unlike blood Vdelta1+ controls. The authors advised highly purified populations and single-cell validation. Thymic TRG and TRD repertoires appeared highly polyclonal, with Gaussian CDR3 length distributions.

This clone was seen a handful of times. Its antigen remains unidentified. The sample holds other DNA sequences that translate to the same CDR3. The germline V gene has CDR1 TSWWSYY and CDR2 QGS. V was clipped by 2 bases and J by 0 bases; unmatched bases: 24. The CDR3 totals 22 residues. The template was reverse-transcribed extracted RNA. The CDR3 regions were amplified by multiplex PCR from V-gene primers to a constant-region primer. TCRdb re-identified clones in the multiplex PCR reads via CATT. The data show about 75,000 delta-chain clones, roughly a third seen once. The sorted cells were CD3+ Vdelta1+ Vdelta2- thymocytes from alphabeta-depleted thymus.

This sequence joins TRDV1 and TRDJ1; TRDD3 matches 7 bases. The TCR comes from a boy in the first two years of life who had congenital heart surgery. The sample comprised Vdelta1+ gamma-delta thymocytes from the thymus. The subset denotes: FACS-sorted CD3+ TCRalphabeta- TCRVdelta1+ TCRVdelta2- thymocytes. The CDR3 DNA follows: TGTGCTCTTGGGGAAGTCACCAGACCAGGGCGACTGGGGATATCGTACACCGATAAACTCATCTTT. Translated, it gives CALGEVTRPGRLGISYTDKLIF.